What follows is one TCR beta chain and its context. Per the germline V gene, CDR1 is SNHLY and CDR2 is FYNNEI. The junction had 5 bases not matched to a gene; V was cut back by 5 bases and J by 0 bases. This CDR3 spans 15 amino acids. TCR beta CDR3 regions were amplified from RNA. First-round RT-PCR targeting the TCR CDR3 was performed with the HTBI primer set. TCRdb independently ran MiXCR on the multiplex PCR reads; one entry per CDR3 protein. The sample shows 500,000 to 650,000 distinct CDR3 sequences, 40% to 55% of them seen only once. This sample is drawn from a study of T cells in Graves' hyperthyroidism and ophthalmopathy.

V gene TRBV2 combines with J gene TRBJ2-5; 8 bases match TRBD1. The origin of this receptor is an adult woman with Graves' disease, either hyperthyroidism or ophthalmopathy (not recorded which). Sequenced material: peripheral blood or thyroid tissue (not recorded which). CDR3 protein: CASSTDRAYQETQYF. In nucleotides, the CDR3 is TGTGCCAGCAGTACGGACAGGGCGTACCAAGAGACCCAGTACTTC.